This TCR beta chain stems from a study of patients and donors after allogeneic stem cell transplantation. TCRdb passed the RT-PCR reads through MiXCR, listing each CDR3 protein once. The sample shows a few hundred thousand distinct CDR3 sequences, less than 50% of them seen only once. V lost 4 bases to trimming and J lost 2 bases; unmatched junction nucleotides: 7. Germline loops: CDR1 DFQATT, CDR2 SNEGSKA (reference sequence). This CDR3 spans 15 amino acids. Sequencing used blood, either unsorted or a sorted T cell fraction (not recorded which). V and J are TRBV20-1 and TRBJ2-3; 9 bases agree with TRBD1. The clonotype was recovered from a human donor who was either an allogeneic HSCT recipient or a stem cell or donor lymphocyte infusion donor (not recorded which). It is not recorded whose cells these are; they may come from a transplant donor. The CDR3 DNA is TGCAGTGCTAATTCCGGGACAGGGTCCACAGATACGCAGTATTTT. This translates into CSANSGTGSTDTQYF.